This TCR beta chain is drawn from a study of lymphopenia after photon versus proton radiotherapy. Profiling relied on immunoSEQ multiplex PCR, and the TCRdb table lists in-frame clones only, not all of them. The table has tens of thousands of clones, about 94% seen once. With 2 bases removed from V and 2 bases from J, the gap between germline ends came to 13 bases. The germline V gene has CDR1 KGHSH and CDR2 LQKENI. The CDR3 is 16 residues long. As to this clone: Its antigen is unknown.

Study-level points and caveats: Oligoclonal CD8+ Temra expansion after nadir drove photon patients' diversity drop. Larger post-nadir TCR diversity loss correlated inversely with survival in deceased patients. Proton therapy kept repertoires fairly stable, unlike photons, which gained effector/memory cells.

This receptor was identified in a man between 60 and 75 years old with cholangiocarcinoma. This rearrangement joins TRBV18 to TRBJ1-3; no firm D call. The sequenced sample was peripheral blood, obtained from a patient treated with photon-based radiotherapy. In DNA form, the CDR3 reads TGTGCCAGCTCACCAGTACAACAGCCGACTGGAAACACCATATATTTT. It specifies CASSPVQQPTGNTIYF.